Shown below are 15 T cell receptor beta chains from a single sample sequenced in a study of blood T cell repertoires in COVID-19. Assay used: immunoSEQ multiplex PCR; TCRdb lists only in-frame clones, some missing. The sample contains over 250,000 clones, 80% to 95% of which appear only once. Sequenced: PBMCs or T cells enriched from blood (not recorded which). The receptors were gathered from a woman aged 25-40 years who had recovered from COVID-19.

This chain connects TRBV2 to TRBJ2-1; 11 bases align to TRBD2. The germline gives CDR1 SNHLY, CDR2 FYNNEI. This CDR3 is built from 15 residues. Losses at the gene ends were 8 bases for V and 5 bases for J; bases not matched to a gene: 8. The CDR3 DNA sequence: TGTGCCAGCCAATTTCGACTAGCGGGAAACAATGAGCAGTTCTTC. Amino acids: CASQFRLAGNNEQFF.

The V and J genes are TRBV19 and TRBJ2-2, with 8 nucleotides matching TRBD2. Germline V gene data show CDR1 as LNHDA and CDR2 as SQIVND (reference sequence). The CDR3 is 14 residues long. V lost 7 bases, J lost 7 bases, and 8 bases stayed unmatched. CDR3 sequence (DNA): TGTGCCAGTAAAATCCAGCGGGAGAACGGGGAGCTGTTTTTT. It encodes CASKIQRENGELFF.

In its sample, this clone was seen once. The chain links TRBV7-3 to TRBJ2-5; no clear D gene. The V end was cut by 1 base, the J end by 5 bases, with 8 bases between. The germline V gene has CDR1 SGHTA and CDR2 FQGTGA. The CDR3 sequence is 13 residues long. This CDR3 is CASSLSPQETQYF. The CDR3 DNA reads TGTGCCAGCAGCTTAAGCCCCCAGGAGACCCAGTACTTC.

This clone was counted once. J is TRBJ2-5 and V is TRBV4-3, with D perhaps matching TRBD1 (5 bases). CDR1 and CDR2 from the germline V gene are LGHNA and YSLEER. The CDR3 is 17 amino acids. Deletions cut 0 bases from V and 1 base from J, with 15 bases between. Written as DNA, the CDR3 is TGCGCCAGCAGCCAAGATGGGGCTCGAGGCCCCCAAGAGACCCAGTACTTC. The encoded protein is CASSQDGARGPQETQYF.

The V gene is TRBV7-9, the J gene TRBJ2-2; tentatively, D is TRBD1 (7 bases). Germline V CDR1 and CDR2: SEHNR, FQNEAQ (reference sequence). The ends were cut back, 5 bases at V and 0 bases at J, with 10 bases in the middle. The CDR3 has 15 residues. For the CDR3, the DNA is TGTGCCAGCAGCCGCGGGACAGCGAACACCGGGGAGCTGTTTTTT. Its protein product is CASSRGTANTGELFF.

This clone was recorded once. The chain carries TRBV5-1 and TRBJ2-5; TRBD2 agrees at 11 bases. V trimming: 6 bases; J trimming: 5 bases; junction bases outside the gene matches: 6. Germline V CDR1 and CDR2: SGHRS, YFSETQ. This CDR3 has 14 amino acids. The CDR3 DNA reads as TGCGCCAGCACAACTAGCGGGAGCTTGGAGACCCAGTACTTC. Protein: CASTTSGSLETQYF.

The chain recombines TRBV28 with TRBJ2-3; TRBD2 agrees at 11 bases. The germline CDR1 and CDR2 sequences are MDHEN and SYDVKM. Trimming at V came to 5 bases and at J to 3 bases, leaving 13 bases not matched to a gene. The CDR3 is made up of 18 amino acids. The CDR3 loop is CASSQTPPGTSGTDTQYF. The CDR3 nucleotides are TGTGCCAGCAGTCAGACACCACCCGGGACTAGCGGTACAGATACGCAGTATTTT.

The chain couples TRBV3-1 (or the pseudogene TRBV3-2) to TRBJ2-7, with 7 bases matching TRBD1. This CDR3 has 15 residues. V was clipped by 1 base and J by 3 bases; unmatched bases: 6. Germline V gives CDR1 LGHDT, CDR2 YNNKEL (reference sequence). CDR3 protein: CASSQGVTGDYEQYF. The DNA of the CDR3 is TGTGCCAGCAGCCAAGGTGTTACAGGGGACTACGAGCAGTACTTC.

The chain is built from TRBV30 and TRBJ2-1; 11 bases are shared with TRBD2. Losses at the gene ends were 3 bases for V and 13 bases for J; bases not matched to a gene: 5. The germline CDR1 and CDR2 sequences are GTSNPN and SVGIG (reference sequence). This CDR3 region has 12 residues. CDR3 nucleotide sequence: TGTGCCTGGAGGATACTAGCGGGAGTTCAGTTCTTC. Its protein product is CAWRILAGVQFF.

The chain recombines TRBV9 with TRBJ2-1, with TRBD2 identical over 14 bases. V lost 4 bases to trimming and J lost 10 bases; unmatched junction nucleotides: 13. CDR1 and CDR2 (germline): SGDLS, YYNGEE. The CDR3 extends over 17 amino acids. CDR3 in DNA: TGTGCCAGCAGCCCTTATCTGACTAGCGGGAGGGCCCTCGAGCAGTTCTTC. Translated: CASSPYLTSGRALEQFF.

The chain uses TRBV3-1 (or the pseudogene TRBV3-2) and TRBJ1-4; a weak D match, TRBD1 (5 bases). CDR1 LGHDT and CDR2 YNNKEL come from the germline V gene (reference sequence). The CDR3 is 15 residues long. V was cut by 1 base and J by 7 bases, with 13 bases left in between. This chain's CDR3 is CASSQAGREGEKLFF. The CDR3, as DNA: TGTGCCAGCAGCCAAGCGGGCAGGGAGGGTGAAAAACTGTTTTTT.

V is TRBV28 and J is TRBJ2-1; D possibly corresponds to TRBD2 (5 bases). From germline, CDR1 is MDHEN and CDR2 SYDVKM. This CDR3 comprises 12 residues. Trimming shortened V by 5 bases and J by 15 bases, and 17 bases separated the two germline ends. Here the CDR3 DNA reads TGTGCCAGCAGTCGGACTCCTCATCCCCCGTTCTTC. It yields the protein CASSRTPHPPFF.

This clone was counted a single time. The chain combines TRBV30 with TRBJ1-1; maybe TRBD1 (5 bases). V dropped 0 bases and J dropped 7 bases, with 9 bases sitting between them. CDR1 and CDR2 from the germline V gene are GTSNPN and SVGIG (reference sequence). CDR3 length equals 12 residues. CDR3 region: CAWSVRGVEAFF. The CDR3 nucleotides read TGTGCCTGGAGTGTCCGGGGGGTTGAAGCTTTCTTT.

J is TRBJ2-5 and V is TRBV28, with 8 bases identical to TRBD2. After removal of 3 bases from V and 5 bases from J, the junction contained 2 bases not matched to a gene. The CDR3 has 13 amino acids. Germline assignment: CDR1 MDHEN and CDR2 SYDVKM. CDR3 in amino acids: CASSFSGIETQYF. The CDR3 coding sequence is TGTGCCAGCAGTTTTAGCGGGATTGAGACCCAGTACTTC.

This clone was counted only a few times. J is TRBJ2-1 and V is TRBV5-1; perhaps TRBD1 as D (5 bases). Looked up from germline, CDR1 is SGHRS and CDR2 is YFSETQ. The V end was cut by 4 bases, the J end by 3 bases, with 11 bases between. The CDR3 loop spans 14 amino acids. CDR3 DNA sequence: TGCGCCAGCAGCACCAGGGAAGGCTACAATGAGCAGTTCTTC. Protein sequence: CASSTREGYNEQFF. Complete variable domain (other parts from reference TRBV5-1 and TRBJ2-1): KAGVTQTPRYLIKTRGQQVTLSCSPISGHRSVSWYQQTPGQGLQFLFEYFSETQRNKGNFPGRFSGRQFSNSRSEMNVSTLELGDSALYLCASSTREGYNEQFFGPGTRLTVL.